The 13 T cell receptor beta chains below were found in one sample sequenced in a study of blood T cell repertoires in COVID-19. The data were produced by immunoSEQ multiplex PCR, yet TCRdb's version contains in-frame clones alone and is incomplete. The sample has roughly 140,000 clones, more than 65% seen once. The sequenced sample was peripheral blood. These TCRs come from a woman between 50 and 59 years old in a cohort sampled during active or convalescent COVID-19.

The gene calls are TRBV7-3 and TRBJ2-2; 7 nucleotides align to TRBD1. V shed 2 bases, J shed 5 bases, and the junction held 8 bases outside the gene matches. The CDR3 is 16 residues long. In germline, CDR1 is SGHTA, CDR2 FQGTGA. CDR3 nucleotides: TGTGCCAGCAGCTTAGGGACAGCGTCAAAGACCGGGGAGCTGTTTTTT. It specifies CASSLGTASKTGELFF.

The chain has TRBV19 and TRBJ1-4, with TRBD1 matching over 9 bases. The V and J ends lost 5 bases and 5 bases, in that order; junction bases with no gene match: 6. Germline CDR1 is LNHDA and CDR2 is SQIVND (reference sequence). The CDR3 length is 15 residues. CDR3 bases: TGTGCCAGTAGTTTTGGGACAGGGCCAAATGAAAAACTGTTTTTT. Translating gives CASSFGTGPNEKLFF.

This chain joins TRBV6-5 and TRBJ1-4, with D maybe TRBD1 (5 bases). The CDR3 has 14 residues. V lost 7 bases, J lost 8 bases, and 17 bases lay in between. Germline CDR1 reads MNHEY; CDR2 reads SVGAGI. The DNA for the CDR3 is TGTGCCAGCAAGGTGGGGGGTGTGGGGGAAAAACTGTTTTTT. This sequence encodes CASKVGGVGEKLFF.

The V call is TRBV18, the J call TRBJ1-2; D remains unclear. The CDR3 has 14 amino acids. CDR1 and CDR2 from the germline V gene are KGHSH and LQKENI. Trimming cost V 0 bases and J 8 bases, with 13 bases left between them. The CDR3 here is CASSPPGLTGGYTF. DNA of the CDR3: TGTGCCAGCTCACCACCCGGCTTAACCGGGGGCTACACCTTC.

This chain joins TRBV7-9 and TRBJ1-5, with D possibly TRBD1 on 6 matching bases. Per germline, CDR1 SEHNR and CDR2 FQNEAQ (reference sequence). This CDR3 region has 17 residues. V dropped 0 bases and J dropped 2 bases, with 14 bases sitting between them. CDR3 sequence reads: CASSLAAGDVGNQPQHF. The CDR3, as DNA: TGTGCCAGCAGCTTAGCCGCAGGGGACGTAGGCAATCAGCCCCAGCATTTT.

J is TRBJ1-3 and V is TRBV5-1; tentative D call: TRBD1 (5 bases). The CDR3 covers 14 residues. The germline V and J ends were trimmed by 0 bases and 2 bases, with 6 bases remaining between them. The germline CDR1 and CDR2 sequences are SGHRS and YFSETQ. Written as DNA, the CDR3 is TGCGCCAGCAGCTTGGAGGGGACTGGAAACACCATATATTTT. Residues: CASSLEGTGNTIYF.

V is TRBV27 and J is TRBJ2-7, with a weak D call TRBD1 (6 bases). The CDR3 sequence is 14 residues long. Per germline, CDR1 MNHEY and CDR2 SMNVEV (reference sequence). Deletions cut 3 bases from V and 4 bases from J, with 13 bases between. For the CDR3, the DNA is TGTGCCAGCAGTTTCGGTACAGGGCGGTACGAGCAGTACTTC. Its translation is CASSFGTGRYEQYF.

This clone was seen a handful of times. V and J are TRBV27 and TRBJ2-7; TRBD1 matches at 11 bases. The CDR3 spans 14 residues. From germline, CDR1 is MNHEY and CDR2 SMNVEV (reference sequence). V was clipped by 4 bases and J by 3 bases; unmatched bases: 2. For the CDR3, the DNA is TGTGCCAGCAGTTGGACAGGGGGCCTCTACGAGCAGTACTTC. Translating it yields CASSWTGGLYEQYF.

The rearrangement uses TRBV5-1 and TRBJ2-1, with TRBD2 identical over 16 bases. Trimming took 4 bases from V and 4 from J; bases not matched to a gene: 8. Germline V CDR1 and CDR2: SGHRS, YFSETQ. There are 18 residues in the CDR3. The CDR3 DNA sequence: TGCGCCAGCAGCCCCGTGGGACTAGCGGGGGGGCCTTACAATGAGCAGTTCTTC. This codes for CASSPVGLAGGPYNEQFF.

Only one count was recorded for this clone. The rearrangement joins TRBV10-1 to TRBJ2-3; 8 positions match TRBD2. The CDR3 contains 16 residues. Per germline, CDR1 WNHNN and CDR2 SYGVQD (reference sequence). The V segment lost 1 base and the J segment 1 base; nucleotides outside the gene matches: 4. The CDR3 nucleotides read TGCGCCAGCAGTGAGTACGCAGCGGGGGGCACAGATACGCAGTATTTT. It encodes CASSEYAAGGTDTQYF.

The CDR3 loop is CATSGDEGQGRNTIYF. DNA of the CDR3: TGTGCCACCAGTGGGGACGAGGGACAGGGCCGAAACACCATATATTTT. The V and J genes are TRBV24-1 and TRBJ1-3; 9 bases align to TRBD1. V dropped 5 bases and J dropped 5; count of bases not matched to a gene: 9. Looked up from germline, CDR1 is KGHDR and CDR2 is SFDVKD. This CDR3 is 16 amino acids long.

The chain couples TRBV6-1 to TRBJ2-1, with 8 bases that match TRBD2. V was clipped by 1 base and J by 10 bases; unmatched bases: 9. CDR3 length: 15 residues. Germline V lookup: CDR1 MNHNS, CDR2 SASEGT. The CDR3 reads CASSEGSGGRDEQFF. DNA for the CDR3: TGTGCCAGCAGTGAAGGTTCGGGGGGGCGGGACGAGCAGTTCTTC.

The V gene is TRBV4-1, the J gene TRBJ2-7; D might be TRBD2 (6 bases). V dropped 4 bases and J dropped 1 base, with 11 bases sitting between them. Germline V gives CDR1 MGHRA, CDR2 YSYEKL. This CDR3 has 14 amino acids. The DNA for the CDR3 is TGCGCCAGCAGCCTTCGGACTACGTCCTACGAGCAGTACTTC. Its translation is CASSLRTTSYEQYF.